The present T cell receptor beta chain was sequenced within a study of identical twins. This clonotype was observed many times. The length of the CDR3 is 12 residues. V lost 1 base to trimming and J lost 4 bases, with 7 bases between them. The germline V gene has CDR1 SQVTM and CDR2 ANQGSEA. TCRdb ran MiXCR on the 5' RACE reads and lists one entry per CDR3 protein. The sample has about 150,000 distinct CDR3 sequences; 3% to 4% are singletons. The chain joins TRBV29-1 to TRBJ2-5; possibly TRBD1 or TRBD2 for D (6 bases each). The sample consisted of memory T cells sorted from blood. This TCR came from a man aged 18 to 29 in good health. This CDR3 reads CSVEGGAETQYF. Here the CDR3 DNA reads TGCAGCGTTGAAGGGGGGGCAGAGACCCAGTACTTC.